The 5 T cell receptor beta chains in this list originate from one sample, sequenced in a study of blood T cell repertoires in COVID-19. Only in-frame clones appear in the TCRdb table, and some are missing; sequencing was by immunoSEQ multiplex PCR. The sample has approximately 90,000 clones, roughly 70% seen once. Sequencing input: peripheral blood. Receptors were obtained from an elderly woman with acute or convalescent COVID-19.

The J gene is TRBJ2-7, the V gene TRBV2, with 8 bases identical to TRBD1. This CDR3 comprises 16 residues. CDR1 and CDR2 from the germline V gene are SNHLY and FYNNEI. Trimming at V came to 1 base and at J to 0 bases, leaving 5 bases not matched to a gene. In DNA, the CDR3 is TGTGCCAGCAGTGAAGAGGACAGGGATGTCTCCTACGAGCAGTACTTC. Translating it yields CASSEEDRDVSYEQYF.

This clone was seen a few times. The CDR3 loop reads CASSEGGNTDTQYF. The CDR3 DNA reads as TGTGCCAGCAGCGAGGGGGGGAACACAGATACGCAGTATTTT. The chain combines TRBV9 with TRBJ2-3; D perhaps matches TRBD2 (7 bases). The germline V and J ends were trimmed by 3 bases and 2 bases, with 10 bases remaining between them. The CDR3 runs 14 residues. The germline gives CDR1 SGDLS, CDR2 YYNGEE.

The rearrangement uses TRBV11-1 and TRBJ2-5; perhaps TRBD1 as D (8 bases). Per the germline V gene, CDR1 is SGHAT and CDR2 is FQDESV (reference sequence). CDR3 length: 14 amino acids. V shed 6 bases and J shed 4 bases, with 15 bases lying between them. CDR3 in amino acids: CASSLDREGETQYF. DNA of the CDR3: TGTGCCAGCAGTTTGGACAGGGAGGGAGAGACCCAGTACTTC.

The chain joins TRBV15 to TRBJ1-1; D remains ambiguous. The V gene lost 2 bases and the J gene lost 5 bases, with 12 bases spanning the gap. Germline loops: CDR1 LNHNV, CDR2 YYDKDF (reference sequence). The CDR3 has 14 residues. The CDR3 nucleotides read TGTGCCACCAGCAGACCTCCGTTTTATACTGAAGCTTTCTTT. Encoded protein: CATSRPPFYTEAFF.

The rearrangement joins TRBV3-1 (or the pseudogene TRBV3-2) to TRBJ1-6; no clear D gene. Between the trimmed V and J ends, which lost 6 bases and 7 bases, there was a span of 13 bases. The CDR3 extends over 14 amino acids. CDR1 is LGHDT and CDR2 is YNNKEL in the germline V gene (reference sequence). The CDR3 nucleotides are TGTGCCAGCAGTCCGGGATACACAAATTCACCCCTCCACTTT. Residues: CASSPGYTNSPLHF.